This T cell receptor beta chain was obtained from a study of CD8 T cells in Susac syndrome. TCR beta sequences were obtained from blood CD8+ and CD4+ T cells. Negative isolation yielded CD8+ and CD4+ T cells; FACS enriched TEMRA cells. A quantity of about 0.45 to 1 ug RNA underwent reverse transcription using random hexamers. The method of amplification for TCR beta CDR3 was immunoSEQ multiplex PCR, covering 54 Vbeta and 13 Jbeta. Via MiXCR, TCRdb re-called the immunoSEQ multiplex PCR reads, giving one row per CDR3 protein. The sample records approximately 230,000 distinct CDR3 sequences, 90% to 95% being singletons. Input material: CD4+ T cells from PBMCs. This TCR was sampled from a human donor with multiple sclerosis.

DNA of the CDR3: TGTGCCAGCAGCCAAGTGACAGGGGGGTACGAGCAGTACTTC. Its translation: CASSQVTGGYEQYF. The chain is built from TRBV3-1 and TRBJ2-7; TRBD1 agrees at 9 bases. The CDR3 consists of 14 residues. J lost 4 bases, V lost 1 base, and 2 bases had no gene match. Germline V gene sequence: CDR1 LGHDT, CDR2 YNNKEL (reference sequence).